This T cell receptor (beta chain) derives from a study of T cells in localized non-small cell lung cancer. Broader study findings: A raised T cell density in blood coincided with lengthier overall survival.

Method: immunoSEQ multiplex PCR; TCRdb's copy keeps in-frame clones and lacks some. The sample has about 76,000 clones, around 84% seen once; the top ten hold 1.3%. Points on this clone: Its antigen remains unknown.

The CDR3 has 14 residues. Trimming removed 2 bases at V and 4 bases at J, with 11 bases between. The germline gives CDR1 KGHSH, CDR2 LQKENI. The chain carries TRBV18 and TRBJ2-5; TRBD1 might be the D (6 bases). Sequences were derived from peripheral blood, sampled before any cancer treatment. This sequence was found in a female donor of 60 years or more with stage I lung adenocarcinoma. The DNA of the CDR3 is TGTGCCAGCTCACCAAGGGGCAGGGGAGAGACCCAGTACTTC. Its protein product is CASSPRGRGETQYF.